Detailed here is one T cell receptor (beta chain). Its specificity is not known. This entry is derived from a study of T cells in Graves' hyperthyroidism and ophthalmopathy. V was cut by 1 base and J by 0 bases, with 7 bases left in between. CDR3 length: 14 amino acids. Germline loops: CDR1 SGDLS, CDR2 YYNGEE. Pregnant or lactating patients were excluded, as were those with uncontrolled infection or other autoimmune disease. On the basis of clinical symptoms, serum thyroxine and TRAb, thyroid ultrasound and orbital computed tomography, diagnoses were made. Study observations and caveats: Ophthalmopathy was told apart from stable hyperthyroidism by a 13 V-J model. Blood also showed most of the thyroid clonotypes that were expanded above 0.001.

The TCR beta CDR3 regions underwent amplification using RNA transcripts as the source. First-round RT-PCR targeting the TCR CDR3 was performed with the HTBI primer set. MiXCR, run by TCRdb on the multiplex PCR reads, gives a single entry per CDR3 protein. The table shows 650,000 to 800,000 distinct CDR3 sequences, with roughly 45% occurring only once. This clonotype was obtained from an adult man with Graves' disease, either hyperthyroidism or ophthalmopathy (not recorded which). The rearrangement links TRBV9 to TRBJ1-1, with no clear D. Source material: peripheral blood or thyroid tissue (not recorded which). The CDR3 loop is CASSVTQMNTEAFF. The CDR3 region has the DNA TGTGCCAGCAGCGTAACGCAGATGAACACTGAAGCTTTCTTT.